Listed below are T cell receptor beta chains from one sample, sequenced in a study of TIL therapy for anti-PD-1-resistant metastatic lung cancer. Using immunoSEQ multiplex PCR, the repertoire was profiled, and TCRdb retains in-frame clones only, with some absent. The sample shows some 7,000 clones, about 61% of them seen only once. The specimen was tumor tissue, collected at baseline. The receptors were sampled from a person between 25 and 80 years old with non-small cell lung cancer. CDR3s include the opening cysteine and the closing phenylalanine or tryptophan. A D gene is named only where the DNA matches it firmly. For some rows the clone size is stated as once, few or many, or as a class when expanded; others skip it.

>TRBV15|-|-|TRBJ1-5
CATSPLRGGNQPQHF
TGTGCCACCAGCCCCTTGCGAGGGGGTAATCAGCCCCAGCATTTT
>TRBV20-1|-|-|TRBJ2-5
CSALARETQYF
TGCAGTGCCTTAGCGCGAGAGACCCAGTACTTC
>TRBV28|-|-|TRBJ2-7
CASSLYDEQYF
TGTGCCAGCAGTTTGTACGACGAGCAGTACTTC
>TRBV12-3/TRBV12-4|-|-|TRBJ2-3
CASGTYTDTQYF
TGTGCCAGTGGGACCTACACAGATACGCAGTATTTT
>TRBV5-1|-|-|TRBJ2-1
CASSLTARGQFF
TGCGCCAGCAGCTTGACGGCTAGGGGGCAGTTCTTC
>TRBV18|-|once|TRBJ2-2
CASSLHPGQNTGELFF
TGTGCCAGCTCACTACATCCGGGACAGAACACCGGGGAGCTGTTTTTT
>TRBV29-1|-|-|TRBJ1-1
CSVDGGGTEAFF
TGCAGCGTTGACGGGGGAGGAACTGAAGCTTTCTTT
>TRBV20-1|-|medium-sized|TRBJ1-2
CSARLTYGYTF
TGCAGTGCTAGACTCACCTATGGCTACACCTTC
>TRBV24-1|-|-|TRBJ1-5
CATSAPNQPQHF
TGTGCCACCAGTGCCCCCAATCAGCCCCAGCATTTT
>TRBV5-1|-|-|TRBJ1-3
CASSRTGGRNSGNTIYF
TGCGCCAGCAGCCGGACGGGGGGACGTAACTCTGGAAACACCATATATTTT
>TRBV7-8|-|once|TRBJ1-1
CASSHQGPKNTEAFF
TGTGCCAGCAGCCATCAGGGTCCTAAGAACACTGAAGCTTTCTTT
>TRBV7-9|-|-|TRBJ1-1
CASSQTPPDTEAFF
TGTGCCAGCAGCCAAACCCCGCCGGACACTGAAGCTTTCTTT
>TRBV5-1|TRBD2|-|TRBJ2-7
CASSQERDYEQYF
TGCGCCAGCAGCCAGGAGCGGGACTACGAGCAGTACTTC
>TRBV19|-|-|TRBJ1-5
CASSMGQTQHF
TGTGCCAGTAGTATGGGTCAAACCCAGCATTTT
>TRBV5-1|TRBD1|-|TRBJ2-7
CASSQPQLGTGFSYEQYF
TGCGCCAGCAGCCAGCCCCAGTTGGGGACAGGGTTCTCCTACGAGCAGTACTTC
>TRBV28|-|-|TRBJ2-7
CASSAAERAWYEQYF
TGTGCCAGCAGCGCTGCCGAGAGAGCATGGTACGAGCAGTACTTC
>TRBV5-4|TRBD2|-|TRBJ2-1
CASSDTLAGNEQFF
TGTGCCAGCAGCGATACCCTAGCGGGGAATGAGCAGTTCTTC
>TRBV6-5|TRBD1|-|TRBJ1-4
CASTRDRGNEKLFF
TGTGCCAGCACCAGGGACAGGGGGAACGAAAAACTGTTTTTT
>TRBV5-1|-|once|TRBJ1-2
CASSSDTGLRGYGYTF
TGCGCCAGCAGCTCTGATACAGGGCTTCGGGGCTATGGCTACACCTTC
>TRBV7-9|TRBD2|-|TRBJ2-3
CASSASLAGLPDTQYF
TGTGCCAGCAGCGCCTCCTTAGCGGGACTCCCCGATACGCAGTATTTT
>TRBV7-9|TRBD1|-|TRBJ2-7
CASSWGQGLYEQYF
TGTGCCAGCAGCTGGGGACAGGGCCTCTACGAGCAGTACTTC
>TRBV2|TRBD1|-|TRBJ1-5
CASTLRTGAFQPQHF
TGTGCCAGCACTCTAAGGACAGGGGCTTTTCAGCCCCAGCATTTT
>TRBV30|-|-|TRBJ2-7
CAWNLDRYEQYF
TGTGCCTGGAATCTGGACCGCTACGAGCAGTACTTC
>TRBV5-4|TRBD2|-|TRBJ2-3
CASSGVQGGQNTQYF
TGTGCCAGCAGTGGGGTGCAGGGAGGGCAAAATACGCAGTATTTT
>TRBV27|-|-|TRBJ1-6
CASSFRGSYNSPLHF
TGTGCCAGCAGTTTCCGGGGCTCCTATAATTCACCCCTCCACTTT
>TRBV5-4|-|few|TRBJ2-2
CASSLNRGALGTGELFF
TGTGCCAGCAGCCTAAATCGGGGGGCGCTGGGCACCGGGGAGCTGTTTTTT
>TRBV9|TRBD2|medium-sized|TRBJ2-1
CASRRKSREASYNEQFF
TGTGCCAGCAGGAGGAAGTCCCGGGAGGCGTCCTACAATGAGCAGTTCTTC